These 10 T cell receptor beta chains came from one sample sequenced in a study of CD8+ T cells in alopecia areata. cDNA prepared by RNA extraction and subsequent reverse transcription served as the template for sequencing. TCRdb keeps only in-frame clones here, not all; method: immunoSEQ multiplex PCR. The sample includes 130,000 to 150,000 clones, approximately 49% of them seen just once. The sample consisted of CD4+ T cells sorted from blood, taken at week 0. These receptors were obtained from a human donor with alopecia areata.

Only a few counts were recorded for this clone. V and J are TRBV9 and TRBJ2-6; no firm D call. V lost 2 bases, J lost 0 bases, and 12 bases lay in between. The CDR3 has 17 amino acids. Germline V gives CDR1 SGDLS, CDR2 YYNGEE. CDR3 nucleotides: TGTGCCAGCAGCGTGATCGAACAGCACTCTGGGGCCAACGTCCTGACTTTC. It codes for CASSVIEQHSGANVLTF.

This clone has just a few counts. V is TRBV25-1 and J is TRBJ2-6; D is uncertain. Trimming took 7 bases from V and 1 from J, leaving 14 bases between them. CDR1 and CDR2 (germline): MGHDK, SYGVNS. The CDR3 runs 16 residues. CDR3 protein: CASTPNRRSGANVLTF. The CDR3 DNA sequence: TGTGCCAGCACCCCAAACCGAAGGTCTGGGGCCAACGTCCTGACTTTC.

V usage is TRBV29-1 and J usage is TRBJ2-7, with 10 bases aligning to TRBD2. V dropped 5 bases and J dropped 1; count of bases not matched to a gene: 8. There are 15 residues in the CDR3. CDR1 is SQVTM, CDR2 ANQGSEA, per germline. The CDR3 spells CSVRSGTSASYEQYF. The DNA for the CDR3 is TGCAGCGTTCGTTCCGGGACTAGCGCATCCTACGAGCAGTACTTC.

A single count supports this clone. Within the sample, other DNA sequences also encode this same CDR3. The chain combines TRBV5-1 with TRBJ2-7; 8 bases are a match to TRBD2. The ends lost 4 bases at V and 1 base at J; junction bases unmatched: 4. This CDR3 has 14 amino acids. Germline V lookup: CDR1 SGHRS, CDR2 YFSETQ. CDR3 in DNA: TGCGCCAGCAGCCTAGGACTAGCATCCTACGAGCAGTACTTC. Its protein is CASSLGLASYEQYF.

The V and J genes are TRBV7-2 and TRBJ1-1, with D maybe TRBD1 (6 bases). CDR3 length: 14 residues. Germline V lookup: CDR1 SGHTA, CDR2 FQGNSA. The germline V and J ends were trimmed by 1 base and 6 bases, with 12 bases remaining between them. This CDR3 is CASSLGTAGAEAFF. The CDR3 DNA sequence: TGTGCCAGCAGCTTAGGTACAGCAGGGGCTGAAGCTTTCTTT.

This clone was detected a few times. This sequence joins TRBV11-2 and TRBJ1-1; D is perhaps TRBD1 (5 bases). V dropped 1 base and J dropped 5 bases, with 14 bases sitting between them. CDR1 and CDR2 (germline): SGHAT, FQNNGV. The CDR3 spans 15 residues. CDR3 coding DNA: TGTGCCAGCAGCTTAGGAGGGGAAATAGGGACTGAAGCTTTCTTT. Protein product: CASSLGGEIGTEAFF.

The chain employs TRBV28 and TRBJ2-5; 8 nucleotides line up with TRBD1. In germline, CDR1 is MDHEN, CDR2 SYDVKM. The CDR3 loop spans 15 amino acids. The V gene end was trimmed by 5 bases and the J gene end by 2 bases; junction bases not matched to a gene: 7. Here the CDR3 DNA reads TGTGCCAGCAGTCCTCGGACAGGGAAACAAGAGACCCAGTACTTC. Translation: CASSPRTGKQETQYF.

The V and J genes are TRBV19 and TRBJ2-5, with TRBD1 matching 9 bases. V shed 4 bases and J 2 bases; nucleotides not matched to a gene: 5. Germline V gene data show CDR1 as LNHDA and CDR2 as SQIVND (reference sequence). The CDR3 totals 15 residues. The CDR3 DNA reads as TGTGCCAGTAGTACCGGACAGGGGCCTCAAGAGACCCAGTACTTC. This translates into CASSTGQGPQETQYF. The whole variable domain, filled in from reference TRBV19 and TRBJ2-5, reads DGGITQSPKYLFRKEGQNVTLSCEQNLNHDAMYWYRQDPGQGLRLIYYSQIVNDFQKGDIAEGYSVSREKKESFPLTVTSAQKNPTAFYLCASSTGQGPQETQYFGPGTRLLVL.

This clone was seen only once. The chain recombines TRBV23-1 with TRBJ2-1; D may match TRBD1 or TRBD2 (5 bases each). TRBV23-1 qualifies as an ORF whose function is uncertain. The CDR3 is made up of 15 amino acids. V shed 3 bases and J shed 8 bases, with 17 bases lying between them. The CDR3: CASSHSAGTDHEQFF. The CDR3 nucleotides are TGCGCCAGCAGTCACTCCGCCGGGACCGACCATGAGCAGTTCTTC.

The chain employs TRBV4-1 and TRBJ2-7; possible D gene TRBD1, 5 bases. This CDR3 comprises 8 residues. Looked up from germline, CDR1 is MGHRA and CDR2 is YSYEKL. The CDR3 DNA reads as TGCGCCAGCAGCCAAGGGACAGTC. Translating it yields CASSQGTV.